The 26 T cell receptor beta chains given below trace back to one sample, sequenced in a study of tumor and adjacent non-tumor tissue in lung cancer. This sample's RNA came from whole unsorted tissue. A modified ARM-PCR protocol with three rounds of nested PCR amplified TCRbeta. MiXCR was run by TCRdb on the multiplex PCR reads, yielding one entry per CDR3 protein. This sample has some 120,000 distinct CDR3 sequences, with 55% to 75% found just once. Sequences were obtained from lung tumor tissue. The receptors stem from a man younger than 40 with non-small cell lung cancer.

This clonotype was detected many times. V usage is TRBV20-1 and J usage is TRBJ1-1, with no clear D. Germline V lookup: CDR1 DFQATT, CDR2 SNEGSKA (reference sequence). With 1 base removed from V and 1 base from J, the gap between germline ends came to 7 bases. CDR3 size: 13 residues. The CDR3 nucleotides are TGCAGTGCTAGAGGGCCCGGGAACACTGAAGCTTTCTTT. It specifies CSARGPGNTEAFF.

As to this clonotype: One end of the junction fails to match germline, which may point to a read error. The rearrangement links TRBV30 to TRBJ2-5, with TRBD2 identical over 12 bases. The CDR3 contains 15 residues. Germline CDR1 reads GTSNPN; CDR2 reads SVGIG (reference sequence). This CDR3 reads CAWRQGLAGQETQHF. CDR3 DNA: TGTGCCTGGAGGCAAGGACTAGCGGGACAAGAGACCCAGCACTTC.

Comments on this clonotype: This may stem from a read error, because a much larger clone lies one nucleotide away. The genes are TRBV28 and TRBJ2-7, with D possibly being TRBD1 (6 bases). This CDR3 spans 13 amino acids. From germline, CDR1 is MDHEN and CDR2 SYDVKM. The germline V and J ends were trimmed by 8 bases and 9 bases, with 20 bases remaining between them. The CDR3 coding sequence is TGTGCCAGCTCCTTCAGGGGAGCCCCCGTGCAGTACTTC. This codes for CASSFRGAPVQYF.

About this clonotype itself: Given a much more abundant clone one base away, this may be a read error. The V call is TRBV4-2, the J call TRBJ2-5; unclear D gene. Germline CDR1 LGHNA, CDR2 YNFKEQ. This CDR3 is 14 amino acids long. The CDR3 spells CANSQKVGKETQYF. DNA for the CDR3: TGTGCCAACAGCCAAAAGGTCGGAAAAGAGACCCAGTACTTC.

This clonotype was seen just once. A much larger clone lies a single base off, so this may be a read error. The chain carries TRBV28 and TRBJ1-1; D is unclear. The germline gives CDR1 MDHEN, CDR2 SYDVKM. The CDR3 extends over 12 amino acids. In nucleotides, the CDR3 is TGTGCCAGCAGTACGGAGAACACTGAAACTTTCTTT. Encoded protein: CASSTENTETFF.

CDR3 in amino acids: CVSSPSAEETQYF. In DNA form, the CDR3 reads TGTGTTAGCAGCCCCAGCGCGGAGGAGACCCAGTACTTC. The gene calls are TRBV11-1 and TRBJ2-5; no clear D. The CDR3 loop spans 13 amino acids. CDR1 is SGHAT and CDR2 is FQDESV in the germline V gene (reference sequence).

This chain uses TRBV11-3 with TRBJ2-2; a weak D match, TRBD2 (5 bases). Germline CDR1 SGHNT, CDR2 YENEEA. Trimming removed 4 bases at V and 5 bases at J, with 17 bases between. The CDR3 loop spans 16 amino acids. The CDR3 DNA reads as TGTGCCAGCAGCTCAAGAGTAGCTGGAGGTACCGGGGAGCTGTTTTTT. Translation gives CASSSRVAGGTGELFF.

This clonotype was observed many times. The chain combines TRBV10-3 with TRBJ2-1, with D possibly being TRBD2 (5 bases). Between the trimmed V and J ends, which lost 7 bases and 4 bases, there was a span of 11 bases. The CDR3 has 13 amino acids. Per the germline V gene, CDR1 is ENHRY and CDR2 is SYGVKD. The CDR3 spells CAITREGYNEQFF. The CDR3 coding sequence is TGTGCCATCACCCGGGAAGGGTACAATGAGCAGTTCTTC.

The chain recombines TRBV4-1 with TRBJ2-7; D unclear. This CDR3 has 16 amino acids. The V gene lost 0 bases and the J gene lost 7 bases, with 19 bases spanning the gap. The V gene's germline CDR1 is MGHRA and CDR2 YSYEKL. The CDR3 here is CASSQDELGSNYEQYF. CDR3 in DNA: TGCGCCAGCAGCCAAGATGAGCTGGGGTCTAACTATGAGCAGTACTTC.

A remark on this clonotype: A read error may explain this, as a much larger clone is one base away. The V gene is TRBV10-3, the J gene TRBJ2-3; D not resolved. This CDR3 contains 13 residues. Germline V gene data show CDR1 as ENHRY and CDR2 as SYGVKD. The CDR3 loop reads CAITTSSTDMQYF. The CDR3, as DNA: TGTGCCATCACCACGAGCAGCACAGATATGCAGTATTTT.

This clonotype was counted at least ten times. The chain employs TRBV11-3 and TRBJ2-1; 7 bases are shared with TRBD2. V was clipped by 4 bases and J by 4 bases; unmatched bases: 7. CDR1 and CDR2 (germline): SGHNT, YENEEA. The CDR3 runs 15 residues. CDR3 protein: CASSSLAGLYNEQFF. DNA for the CDR3: TGTGCCAGCAGCTCATTAGCGGGTCTGTACAATGAGCAGTTCTTC.

This clonotype has a count of ten or more. The CDR3 protein is CASGDSYNSPLHF. CDR3 bases: TGTGCCAGCGGGGATTCCTATAATTCACCCCTCCACTTT. The rearrangement joins TRBV6-1 to TRBJ1-6; D remains ambiguous. Trimming removed 8 bases at V and 1 base at J, with 6 bases between. The CDR3 extends over 13 amino acids. Germline V gene sequence: CDR1 MNHNS, CDR2 SASEGT.

About this clonotype itself: The germline gene is not matched at one end of the junction; a read error may be the cause. The CDR3 nucleotides are TGCGCCATCAGCTTAGATATGGGACCGTCTGGAAACACCATATATTTT. Protein: CAISLDMGPSGNTIYF. V usage is TRBV11-2 and J usage is TRBJ1-3; possible D gene TRBD1, 5 bases. In germline, CDR1 is SGHAT, CDR2 FQNNGV. CDR3 length: 16 amino acids.

The chain recombines TRBV5-4 with TRBJ1-2, with D possibly TRBD1 on 6 matching bases. The CDR3 sequence is 14 residues long. Germline-derived CDR1 and CDR2 are SGHNT and YYREEE (reference sequence). Between the trimmed V and J ends, which lost 1 base and 11 bases, there was a span of 18 bases. CDR3 sequence: CASSLKGGNYRYTF. DNA for the CDR3: TGTGCCAGCAGCTTGAAGGGGGGGAACTATAGATACACCTTC.

This chain uses TRBV11-3 with TRBJ2-2; the match to TRBD2 covers 13 bases. The CDR3 length is 15 residues. Looked up from germline, CDR1 is SGHNT and CDR2 is YENEEA. Trimming cost V 8 bases and J 13 bases; bases outside gene matches: 13. The CDR3, as DNA: TGTGCCAGCTGTCGGACTAGCGGGGGATTAAGGGGGCTGTTTTTT. This translates into CASCRTSGGLRGLFF. The full variable domain, completed using reference TRBV11-3 and TRBJ2-2, is EAGVVQSPRYKIIEKKQPVAFWCNPISGHNTLYWYLQNLGQGPELLIRYENEEAVDDSQLPKDRFSAERLKGVDSTLKIQPAELGDSAVYLCASCRTSGGLRGLFFGEGSRLTVL.

In its sample, this clonotype was seen a few times. A much larger clone sits a single nucleotide away, making a read error possible. This chain joins TRBV20-1 and TRBJ2-3; 7 bases fit TRBD1. In germline, CDR1 is DFQATT, CDR2 SNEGSKA (reference sequence). V trimming: 6 bases; J trimming: 4 bases; junction bases outside the gene matches: 10. CDR3 length: 14 amino acids. The CDR3 nucleotides are TGCAGTGCAACGGGACAGACAAACGCAGATACGCAGTATTTT. Amino acid sequence: CSATGQTNADTQYF.

In its sample, this clonotype was seen once. Mismatch with germline at one junction end may stem from a read error. The rearrangement uses TRBV5-6 and TRBJ2-7; weak D call: TRBD1 (5 bases). CDR3 length: 15 amino acids. Germline CDR1 and CDR2: SGHDT and YYEEEE. The CDR3 region has the DNA TGTCCCAGCAGCTCCCCGAGACAGTTGATCTACGAGCAGTACTTC. Encoded protein: CPSSSPRQLIYEQYF.

In regard to this clonotype: At one boundary the junction diverges from the germline segment, which might be a read error. The V gene is TRBV11-2, the J gene TRBJ2-1, with TRBD2 matching over 12 bases. The germline V gene has CDR1 SGHAT and CDR2 FQNNGV. This CDR3 has 18 residues. CDR3 amino acids: CTSSSRLAGALARNEQFF. The CDR3 DNA follows: TGTACCAGTAGCTCCAGACTAGCGGGAGCACTGGCGCGGAATGAGCAGTTCTTC.

The sample holds a few counts of this clonotype. One base away lies a much larger clone, so this may be a sequencing read error. Here the CDR3 DNA reads TGTGCCAGCAGTTACGGGACAGCAACCTACGAGCGGTACTTC. Its protein product is CASSYGTATYERYF. V usage is TRBV6-5 and J usage is TRBJ2-7; 7 nucleotides line up with TRBD1. The V gene's germline CDR1 is MNHEY and CDR2 SVGAGI. The CDR3 extends over 14 amino acids.

A note on this clonotype: Just one base apart from a much larger clone, this may be a read error. The genes are TRBV10-3 and TRBJ2-1; TRBD2 matches at 8 bases. Germline values: CDR1 ENHRY, CDR2 SYGVKD. Trimming cost V 4 bases and J 1 base; bases outside gene matches: 15. This CDR3 is built from 19 residues. The CDR3 sequence: CAISGVLGLAGNSYNEQFF. CDR3 nucleotides: TGTGCCATCAGTGGGGTCCTCGGACTAGCTGGTAATTCCTACAATGAGCAGTTCTTC.

By proportion, this clonotype is medium-sized. The rearrangement uses TRBV20-1 and TRBJ1-5; no clear D gene. Germline CDR1 and CDR2: DFQATT and SNEGSKA (reference sequence). There are 9 residues in the CDR3. V lost 6 bases, J lost 7 bases, and 4 bases lay in between. The CDR3 DNA follows: TGCAGTGCGGGGCAGCCCCAGCATTTT. Its translation: CSAGQPQHF.

This clonotype was counted many times. The chain is built from TRBV4-3 and TRBJ2-2, with 8 bases that match TRBD2. The ends lost 4 bases at V and 7 bases at J; junction bases unmatched: 11. Germline values: CDR1 LGHNA, CDR2 YSLEER. CDR3 size: 16 residues. CDR3 coding DNA: TGCGCCAGCAGCCCTAGAGCGGGGGCAGTCGGCGGGGAGCTGTTTTTT. Encoded protein: CASSPRAGAVGGELFF.

As regards this clonotype: The junction departs from germline at one end; a sequencing error may be responsible. The gene calls are TRBV5-6 and TRBJ2-7; D is possibly TRBD2 (6 bases). CDR1 and CDR2 (germline): SGHDT, YYEEEE. This CDR3 contains 15 residues. CDR3 region: CASIQVGGGSYKQYF. The CDR3 DNA is TGTGCCAGCATCCAAGTGGGGGGAGGCTCCTACAAGCAGTACTTC.

On this clonotype itself: This likely comes from a read error, as the CDR3 has no conserved phenylalanine or tryptophan at its end. J is TRBJ2-1 and V is TRBV11-2, with TRBD2 matching over 12 bases. The CDR3 length is 16 residues. Germline V lookup: CDR1 SGHAT, CDR2 FQNNGV. Trimming at V came to 5 bases and at J to 8 bases, leaving 10 bases not matched to a gene. Here the CDR3 DNA reads TGTGCCAGCAGCGACACAGGGACTAGCGGGTGGGATGAGCAGTTCTTG. Translation: CASSDTGTSGWDEQFL.

To note about this clonotype: It may be a read error: a sequence one base away is much more abundant. This sequence joins TRBV20-1 and TRBJ1-1; no reliable D call. Germline V gene sequence: CDR1 DFQATT, CDR2 SNEGSKA (reference sequence). This CDR3 is 12 amino acids long. This chain's CDR3 is CSAPRGDTEALF. The CDR3 DNA sequence: TGCAGTGCCCCCCGGGGAGACACTGAAGCTCTCTTT.

This clonotype was counted many times. The rearrangement links TRBV4-1 to TRBJ1-2, with D possibly matching TRBD1 (5 bases). CDR1 is MGHRA and CDR2 is YSYEKL in the germline V gene. Trimming left V 1 base short and J 4 bases short, with 13 bases between. This CDR3 contains 15 residues. The CDR3 coding sequence is TGCGCCAGCAGCCAAGCTCCAGGGTTCGCCTATGGCTACACCTTC. The encoded protein is CASSQAPGFAYGYTF.